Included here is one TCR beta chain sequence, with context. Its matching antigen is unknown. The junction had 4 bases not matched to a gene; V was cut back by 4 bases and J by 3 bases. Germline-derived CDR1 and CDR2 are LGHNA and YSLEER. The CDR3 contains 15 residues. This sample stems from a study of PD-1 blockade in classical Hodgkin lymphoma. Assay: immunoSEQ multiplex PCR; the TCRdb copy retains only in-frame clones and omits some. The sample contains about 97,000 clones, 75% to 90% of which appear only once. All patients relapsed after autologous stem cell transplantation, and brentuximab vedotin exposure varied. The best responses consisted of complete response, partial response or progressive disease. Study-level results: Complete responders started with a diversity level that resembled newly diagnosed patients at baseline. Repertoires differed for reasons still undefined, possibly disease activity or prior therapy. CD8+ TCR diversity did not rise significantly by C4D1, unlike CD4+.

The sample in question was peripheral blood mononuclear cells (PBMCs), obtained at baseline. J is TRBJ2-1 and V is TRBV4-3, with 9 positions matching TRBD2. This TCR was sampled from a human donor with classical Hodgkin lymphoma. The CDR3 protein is CASSPDSGSYNEQFF. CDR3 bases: TGCGCCAGCAGCCCTGATAGCGGGAGCTACAATGAGCAGTTCTTC.